Listed below are T cell receptor beta chains from one sample, sequenced in a study of cytomegalovirus exposure and HLA in healthy donors. The assay was immunoSEQ multiplex PCR, and TCRdb's table has in-frame clones only and misses some. The sample carries tens of thousands of clones, around 78% recorded once. The sequenced material came from PBMCs. The receptors stem from a middle-aged man in good health and CMV-seronegative. The CDR3 runs from the conserved cysteine through the conserved F or W. The D gene is left open where the match is weak. Clone size is not always given. Where it is, it says once, few, many or a class for expanded clones.

clone_size	cdr3_length	v_call	j_call	d_call	cdr3_aa	cdr3_nt
-	16	TRBV6-5	TRBJ2-7	-	CASSYSISVSSYEQYF	TGTGCCAGCAGTTACTCTATAAGTGTAAGCTCCTACGAGCAGTACTTC
-	15	TRBV28	TRBJ2-1	TRBD2	CASRRDSGRGYEQFF	TGTGCCAGCAGGAGAGATAGCGGGAGGGGGTATGAGCAGTTCTTC
-	16	TRBV5-6	TRBJ2-7	-	CASSLAVAEKVYEQYF	TGTGCCAGCAGCTTGGCCGTAGCGGAAAAGGTCTACGAGCAGTACTTC
-	14	TRBV19	TRBJ2-7	-	CASSMAGPIYEQYF	TGTGCCAGTAGTATGGCGGGACCGATATACGAGCAGTACTTC
-	14	TRBV30	TRBJ1-2	-	CAWRSQGWQYGYTF	TGTGCCTGGAGGTCTCAGGGGTGGCAGTACGGCTACACCTTC
once	11	TRBV28	TRBJ2-7	-	CASSGAYEQYF	TGTGCCAGCTCAGGGGCCTACGAGCAGTACTTC
few	14	TRBV6-5	TRBJ2-7	-	CASSPLRGFAEQYF	TGTGCCAGCAGTCCTCTCCGGGGATTCGCAGAGCAGTACTTC
-	13	TRBV6-6	TRBJ1-1	-	CASSLEGRAEAFF	TGTGCCAGCAGTTTAGAGGGTAGGGCTGAAGCTTTCTTT
-	15	TRBV5-1	TRBJ2-3	-	CASSLVIGGGSSQYF	TGCGCCAGCAGCTTGGTGATCGGAGGAGGCTCCTCGCAGTATTTT
-	16	TRBV6-6	TRBJ2-1	TRBD2	CASSPGRGELYNEQFF	TGTGCCAGCAGTCCCGGGAGGGGGGAGTTGTACAATGAGCAGTTCTTC
-	15	TRBV30	TRBJ1-3	-	CAWSQESTGGNTIYF	TGTGCCTGGAGCCAGGAGTCGACAGGCGGAAACACCATATATTTT
-	16	TRBV27	TRBJ1-2	-	CASSLSGSGVLNGYTF	TGTGCCAGCAGTTTATCGGGATCAGGGGTCCTCAATGGCTACACCTTC
few	15	TRBV5-4	TRBJ2-1	TRBD1	CASSLGGQGSNEQFF	TGTGCCAGCAGCTTGGGCGGACAGGGAAGCAATGAGCAGTTCTTC
-	14	TRBV5-1	TRBJ2-7	TRBD1	CASSGSGQGYEQYF	TGCGCCAGCAGCGGATCGGGACAGGGCTACGAGCAGTACTTC
-	13	TRBV30	TRBJ1-1	-	CAWSVLPGSEAFF	TGTGCCTGGAGTGTACTCCCGGGATCTGAAGCTTTCTTT
few	12	TRBV7-6	TRBJ2-1	TRBD2	CASSLWREGWFF	TGTGCCAGCAGCTTATGGCGGGAGGGTTGGTTCTTC
-	14	TRBV19	TRBJ1-1	TRBD1	CASSSNNRGSEAFF	TGTGCCAGTAGTTCAAACAACAGGGGCTCTGAAGCTTTCTTT
-	15	TRBV27	TRBJ1-2	TRBD1	CASGDFRGLVNGYTF	TGTGCCAGCGGGGACTTCAGGGGGCTTGTAAATGGCTACACCTTC
-	14	TRBV5-1	TRBJ2-7	TRBD1	CASSGGTGGTEQYF	TGCGCCAGCAGCGGCGGGACAGGGGGAACTGAGCAGTACTTC
-	14	TRBV5-6	TRBJ1-1	TRBD1	CASSIRTGLSEAFF	TGTGCCAGCAGCATCCGGACAGGGCTGTCCGAAGCTTTCTTT
-	14	TRBV27	TRBJ2-7	-	CASSSSGIAREQYF	TGTGCCAGCAGTTCGTCCGGGATAGCGCGCGAGCAGTACTTC
-	13	TRBV28	TRBJ1-1	-	CASPNSQNTEAFF	TGTGCCAGCCCAAATAGTCAGAACACTGAAGCTTTCTTT
-	12	TRBV7-2	TRBJ2-1	-	CASSLAWREQFF	TGTGCCAGCAGCTTAGCATGGCGGGAGCAGTTCTTC
medium-sized	14	TRBV5-4	TRBJ2-7	-	CASSLDGTTYEQYF	TGTGCCAGCAGCTTGGATGGCACAACCTACGAGCAGTACTTC
-	14	TRBV30	TRBJ1-1	TRBD1	CAWRKQGGKTEAFF	TGTGCCTGGAGAAAACAGGGGGGGAAGACTGAAGCTTTCTTT
-	15	TRBV30	TRBJ1-5	TRBD1	CAWTAGTGNNQPQHF	TGTGCCTGGACAGCGGGGACAGGAAACAATCAGCCCCAGCATTTT
-	17	TRBV19	TRBJ2-1	TRBD2	CASSIGTSGSGYNEQFF	TGTGCCAGTAGTATAGGGACTAGCGGGAGTGGCTACAATGAGCAGTTCTTC
-	15	TRBV7-9	TRBJ1-5	-	CASSFSGLSNQPQHF	TGTGCCAGCAGCTTCTCGGGTTTGAGCAATCAGCCCCAGCATTTT
-	13	TRBV7-2	TRBJ2-7	-	CASSSSVNDEQYF	TGTGCCAGCAGCTCGTCAGTCAACGACGAGCAGTACTTC
-	15	TRBV7-2	TRBJ1-4	TRBD1	CASSSTGVSNEKLFF	TGTGCCAGCAGCTCCACAGGGGTATCGAATGAAAAACTGTTTTTT